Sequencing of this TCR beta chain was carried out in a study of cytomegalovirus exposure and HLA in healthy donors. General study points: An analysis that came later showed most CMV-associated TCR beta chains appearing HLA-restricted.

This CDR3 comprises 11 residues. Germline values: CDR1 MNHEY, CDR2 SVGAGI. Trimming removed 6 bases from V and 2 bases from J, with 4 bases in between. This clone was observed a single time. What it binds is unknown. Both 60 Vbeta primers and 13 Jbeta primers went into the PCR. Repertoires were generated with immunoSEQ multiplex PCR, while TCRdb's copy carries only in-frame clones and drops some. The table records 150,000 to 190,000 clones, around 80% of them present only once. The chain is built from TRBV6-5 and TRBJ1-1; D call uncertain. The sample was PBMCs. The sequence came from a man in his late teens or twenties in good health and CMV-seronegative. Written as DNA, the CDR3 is TGTGCCAGCAGGTCAAACACTGAAGCTTTCTTT. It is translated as CASRSNTEAFF.